These 23 T cell receptor beta chains came from one sample sequenced in a study of T-cell reconstitution after alpha-beta-depleted transplantation in children (dated by TCRdb to the mid-2010s). Preparation of the library involved PCR. The instrument was an Illumina HiSeq 2500. Molecular barcoding was employed in the preparation of TCR libraries, with unique molecular identifiers being used to normalize TCRbeta repertoire quantification. TCRdb trimmed the raw reads at Q25, called clones with MiXCR and kept productive beta chains. Entries are consolidated by CDR3 protein sequence, retaining the most common genes and DNA. A total of approximately 980,000 distinct CDR3 sequences appear in this sample, roughly 29% of them only once. The ten largest clones represent roughly 27% of the sample. The meaning of the sample's treatment or condition label: allogeneic hematopoietic cell transplantation with graft depleted of TCRalphabeta T cells and CD19 B cells.

Sequencing used PBMCs, mostly from graft donor cells, obtained 360 days after TCRalphabeta/CD19-depleted stem cell transplant. The receptors were gathered from a boy in the first two years of life who had a stem cell transplant for SCID, so the T cells may come from the graft donor.

The chain has TRBV11-2 and TRBJ2-3, with TRBD1 matching over 12 bases. V shed 5 bases and J 1 base; nucleotides not matched to a gene: 13. The CDR3 totals 19 residues. The V gene's germline CDR1 is SGHAT and CDR2 FQNNGV. CDR3 sequence: CASSHRGQGAIWGTDTQYF. The CDR3 region has the DNA TGTGCCAGCAGCCATAGGGGACAGGGGGCAATTTGGGGCACAGATACGCAGTATTTT.

The rearrangement joins TRBV5-1 to TRBJ2-1; 8 nucleotides line up with TRBD1. CDR1 is SGHRS, CDR2 YFSETQ, per germline. The ends lost 5 bases at V and 0 bases at J; junction bases unmatched: 4. The CDR3 is 15 residues long. CDR3 protein: CASREQGASYNEQFF. Written as DNA, the CDR3 is TGCGCCAGCAGGGAGCAGGGGGCCTCCTACAATGAGCAGTTCTTC.

This clonotype was seen only once. The final CDR3 position lacks the conserved phenylalanine or tryptophan, pointing to a likely read error. The V and J genes are TRBV5-1 and TRBJ2-1; 11 positions match TRBD2. The CDR3 consists of 18 residues. Germline trimming cut 2 bases from V and 0 bases from J; bases unmatched to any gene: 7. Germline V gene sequence: CDR1 SGHRS, CDR2 YFSETQ. The DNA for the CDR3 is TGCGCCAGCAGCTTCCTTCCACTAGCGGGGGTCTCCTACAATGAGCAGTTCTCC. It specifies CASSFLPLAGVSYNEQFS.

This clonotype came up a few times. This sequence joins TRBV20-1 and TRBJ2-7, with 10 bases that match TRBD1. CDR1 is DFQATT and CDR2 is SNEGSKA in the germline V gene (reference sequence). Trimming cost V 3 bases and J 1 base; bases outside gene matches: 3. The CDR3 totals 14 residues. The CDR3 loop is CSARGDRGSYEQYF. The CDR3 nucleotides read TGCAGTGCTAGGGGGGACAGGGGATCCTACGAGCAGTACTTC.

This chain links TRBV10-3 with TRBJ2-3; 8 bases map to TRBD1. Germline V CDR1 and CDR2: ENHRY, SYGVKD. Trimming cost V 10 bases and J 2 bases; bases outside gene matches: 8. The CDR3 totals 14 residues. The CDR3 protein is CATEPTGVTDTQYF. CDR3 DNA sequence: TGTGCCACCGAGCCGACAGGGGTCACAGATACGCAGTATTTT.

This chain uses TRBV29-1 with TRBJ2-3; D uncertain. Germline-derived CDR1 and CDR2 are SQVTM and ANQGSEA. This CDR3 region has 13 residues. The ends were cut back, 2 bases at V and 4 bases at J, with 10 bases in the middle. CDR3 nucleotides: TGCAGCGTTGAAAGGGCCCTGGCAGATACGCAGTATTTT. It codes for CSVERALADTQYF.

The chain links TRBV11-2 to TRBJ2-7; 7 bases map to TRBD1. CDR3 length: 16 residues. Trimming took 5 bases from V and 6 from J; bases not matched to a gene: 16. Germline loops: CDR1 SGHAT, CDR2 FQNNGV. In DNA form, the CDR3 reads TGTGCCAGCAGCAACATCCGACAGGGAAAATCCCCCGAGCAGTACTTC. Amino acid sequence: CASSNIRQGKSPEQYF.

The CDR3 loop reads CASSLVLAGVRTQYF. As DNA, the CDR3 is TGCGCCAGCAGCTTGGTCCTAGCGGGGGTAAGGACGCAGTATTTT. V usage is TRBV5-1 and J usage is TRBJ2-3; 10 bases align to TRBD2. The CDR3 length is 15 residues. Per the germline V gene, CDR1 is SGHRS and CDR2 is YFSETQ. With V trimmed by 0 bases and J by 9 bases, 7 bases remained unmatched.

The rearrangement uses TRBV6-2 or TRBV6-3 and TRBJ2-1, with TRBD1 matching over 7 bases. The CDR3 runs 15 residues. The germline CDR1 and CDR2 sequences are MNHEY and SVGEGT. Unmatched junction bases numbered 5, after V lost 2 bases and J lost 4 bases. CDR3 coding DNA: TGTGCCAGCAGTTACGAGGGGGCATCATACAATGAGCAGTTCTTC. Encoded protein: CASSYEGASYNEQFF.

The chain is built from TRBV3-1 and TRBJ2-4; possibly TRBD2 for D (5 bases). V lost 3 bases, J lost 1 base, and 13 bases lay in between. This CDR3 has 16 amino acids. CDR1 is LGHDT, CDR2 YNNKEL, per germline (reference sequence). CDR3 amino acids: CASSHFGVGAKNIQYF. The CDR3 DNA is TGTGCCAGCAGCCATTTCGGGGTGGGGGCCAAAAACATTCAGTACTTC.

Only a few counts were recorded for this clonotype. The genes are TRBV18 and TRBJ2-7; the D gene is possibly TRBD2 (6 bases). This CDR3 comprises 15 residues. V lost 2 bases and J 3 bases, leaving 14 bases between the germline ends. Germline CDR1 and CDR2: KGHSH and LQKENI. The CDR3 reads CASSPYPPEGYEQYF. CDR3 sequence (DNA): TGTGCCAGCTCACCATACCCGCCGGAGGGCTACGAGCAGTACTTC. Looking up the rest from reference TRBV18 and TRBJ2-7 gives the full variable domain: NAGVMQNPRHLVRRRGQEARLRCSPMKGHSHVYWYRQLPEEGLKFMVYLQKENIIDESGMPKERFSAEFPKEGPSILRIQQVVRGDSAAYFCASSPYPPEGYEQYFGPGTRLTVT.

Here the CDR3 reads CATSRVGTGTEKLFF. CDR3 nucleotides: TGTGCCACCAGCAGAGTGGGGACAGGGACGGAAAAACTGTTTTTT. This rearrangement joins TRBV15 to TRBJ1-4; the match to TRBD1 covers 9 bases. Germline-derived CDR1 and CDR2 are LNHNV and YYDKDF (reference sequence). The CDR3 extends over 15 amino acids. The J segment lost 8 bases and the V segment lost 1 base, leaving 5 bases of the junction unmatched. Drawing the rest from reference TRBV15 and TRBJ1-4, the complete variable domain is DAMVIQNPRYQVTQFGKPVTLSCSQTLNHNVMYWYQQKSSQAPKLLFHYYDKDFNNEADTPDNFQSRRPNTSFCFLDIRSPGLGDTAMYLCATSRVGTGTEKLFFGSGTQLSVL.

This clonotype was recorded a few times. This chain links TRBV12-3 or TRBV12-4 with TRBJ2-3, with TRBD1 as a possible D gene (5 bases). This CDR3 has 15 amino acids. With 7 bases removed from V and 4 bases from J, the gap between germline ends came to 18 bases. CDR3 sequence: CASTPLGVLADTQYF. Written as DNA, the CDR3 is TGTGCCAGCACCCCCCTAGGGGTTCTAGCAGATACGCAGTATTTT.

The table lists this clonotype with a few counts. CDR3 coding DNA: TGTGCCAGCAGTCCACATTCTGGCGGCCGAGAGACCCAGTACTTC. Amino acid sequence: CASSPHSGGRETQYF. The rearrangement links TRBV28 to TRBJ2-5; no reliable D call. Germline V CDR1 and CDR2: MDHEN, SYDVKM. Between the trimmed V and J ends, which lost 5 bases and 4 bases, there was a span of 17 bases. The CDR3 length is 15 residues.

This rearrangement joins TRBV12-3 or TRBV12-4 to TRBJ2-1, with 9 bases that match TRBD2. The CDR3 is 16 residues long. The ends lost 5 bases at V and 2 bases at J; junction bases unmatched: 7. Here the CDR3 reads CASSPVAGEAYNEQFF. The CDR3 nucleotides read TGTGCCAGCAGTCCAGTAGCGGGAGAGGCCTACAATGAGCAGTTCTTC.

This chain uses TRBV11-2 with TRBJ2-7, with D unclear. V was trimmed by 0 bases and J by 2 bases, leaving 11 bases between them. Germline V gene lookup returns CDR1 SGHAT and CDR2 FQNNGV. This CDR3 is 15 amino acids long. The CDR3 DNA follows: TGTGCCAGCAGCTTAGACAGGTATTGGGCCTACGAGCAGTACTTC. Protein: CASSLDRYWAYEQYF.

The chain recombines TRBV5-1 with TRBJ2-1, with D perhaps TRBD2 (6 bases). The germline V and J ends were trimmed by 0 bases and 7 bases, with 17 bases remaining between them. CDR1 is SGHRS and CDR2 is YFSETQ in the germline V gene. The CDR3 has 16 amino acids. The CDR3 nucleotides read TGCGCCAGCAGCTTGGGTGGTCGGCCTGCGGGGAATGAGCAGTTCTTC. Its protein is CASSLGGRPAGNEQFF.

This clonotype was counted only a few times. This chain connects TRBV7-9 to TRBJ1-5; TRBD1 matches 7 bases. V shed 1 base, J shed 9 bases, and the junction held 6 bases outside the gene matches. This CDR3 contains 14 residues. The germline gives CDR1 SEHNR, CDR2 FQNEAQ (reference sequence). CDR3 bases: TGTGCCAGCAGCTTAGACCGGGACAGTCCGCCCCAGCATTTT. This sequence encodes CASSLDRDSPPQHF.

The sample holds a few counts of this clonotype. V gene TRBV20-1 combines with J gene TRBJ2-2, with D possibly being TRBD1 (5 bases). Germline V lookup: CDR1 DFQATT, CDR2 SNEGSKA (reference sequence). V lost 3 bases, J lost 4 bases, and 9 bases lay in between. The CDR3 contains 13 residues. CDR3 nucleotide sequence: TGCAGTGCTAGTCGCCAGGGCACCGGGGAGCTGTTTTTT. It codes for CSASRQGTGELFF.

This clonotype was counted a few times. V and J are TRBV4-1 and TRBJ1-2; no reliable D call. Trimming shortened V by 7 bases and J by 1 base, and 16 bases separated the two germline ends. This CDR3 is 15 amino acids long. Germline V lookup: CDR1 MGHRA, CDR2 YSYEKL. The CDR3 protein is CASTPSVYSNYGYTF. As DNA, the CDR3 is TGCGCCAGCACCCCAAGCGTCTACAGTAACTATGGCTACACCTTC.

The table lists this clonotype with a few counts. This chain links TRBV12-3 or TRBV12-4 with TRBJ1-5; no firm D call. Trimming removed 4 bases at V and 4 bases at J, with 23 bases between. The CDR3 is 18 residues long. CDR3 nucleotide sequence: TGTGCCAGCAGTTCCCGGGCCAACGGCACGATAGCAAATCAGCCCCAGCATTTT. Translating gives CASSSRANGTIANQPQHF.

This chain connects TRBV11-2 to TRBJ2-4; TRBD2 matches at 11 bases. V gave up 5 bases and J gave up 14 bases; unmatched junction bases: 11. Germline V gene lookup returns CDR1 SGHAT and CDR2 FQNNGV. The CDR3 runs 14 residues. CDR3 bases: TGTGCCAGCAGCCCGGCCGTACTAGCGGGGGAGGAGTACTTC. This encodes CASSPAVLAGEEYF.

J is TRBJ2-7 and V is TRBV5-1; TRBD1 aligns across 9 bases. This CDR3 spans 14 amino acids. V trimming: 5 bases; J trimming: 7 bases; junction bases outside the gene matches: 10. Germline CDR1 reads SGHRS; CDR2 reads YFSETQ. The CDR3 loop reads CASSGTGTYEEQYF. CDR3 in DNA: TGCGCCAGCAGTGGGACAGGGACTTACGAGGAGCAGTACTTC.